This TCR beta chain was sequenced in a study of long-term antiretroviral therapy in people with HIV. Study findings and constraints: Subsequent to ART, diversity was augmented yet persisted below that of transplant donor controls.

As regards this clone: Antigen unknown. Germline is not matched at one junction end, which may reflect a read error.

It was in the United States that all participants with HIV were treated. Germline loops: CDR1 MRHNA, CDR2 SNTAGT. This CDR3 is 16 amino acids long. Survey-level resolution applied to immunoSEQ assay v3.0. The sequencing target was about 35,000-55,000 T-cell genomes per sample. Produced via immunoSEQ multiplex PCR; TCRdb's table is partial and in-frame only. The sample has over 25,000 clones; more than 85% are singletons. The sequence was collected from a man aged 40-50 years with HIV. This specimen was unsorted PBMCs, taken 6.2 years after starting antiretroviral therapy. The chain employs TRBV6-4 and TRBJ2-7, with D unresolved. CDR3 DNA: TGTGCCAGCAGTGCCCCGGCTGGAAATAGGACCCAAGAATGTGTCTTC. It encodes CASSAPAGNRTQECVF.